What follows are 25 T cell receptor beta chains derived from one specimen sequenced in a study of tumor-infiltrating lymphocytes in glioblastoma multiforme. Three nested ARM-PCR rounds with V-beta and C-beta primers built TCRB libraries. One entry per CDR3 protein results from TCRdb running MiXCR on the multiplex PCR reads. Here the sample spans more than 10,000 distinct CDR3 sequences, 66% being singletons. The source material was brain tumor tissue. The receptor source for this set is a male donor with glioblastoma.

This clonotype was detected many times. The CDR3 reads CASSLSTVAGANVLTF. The CDR3 coding sequence is TGCGCCAGCAGCTTGAGTACGGTAGCTGGGGCCAACGTCCTGACTTTC. The chain recombines TRBV5-1 with TRBJ2-6; D is undetermined. CDR1 and CDR2 (germline): SGHRS, YFSETQ. The CDR3 spans 16 residues. V was cut by 1 base and J by 2 bases, with 10 bases left in between.

This clonotype was detected ten times or more. The chain combines TRBV5-1 with TRBJ1-1, with D hard to call. The germline V gene has CDR1 SGHRS and CDR2 YFSETQ. The V and J ends lost 0 bases and 1 base respectively, with 7 bases between them. The CDR3 runs 14 residues. The CDR3 coding sequence is TGCGCCAGCAGCTTGGAGGTCCCGAACACTGAAGCTTTCTTT. Its translation is CASSLEVPNTEAFF. Complete variable domain (other parts from reference TRBV5-1 and TRBJ1-1): KAGVTQTPRYLIKTRGQQVTLSCSPISGHRSVSWYQQTPGQGLQFLFEYFSETQRNKGNFPGRFSGRQFSNSRSEMNVSTLELGDSALYLCASSLEVPNTEAFFGQGTRLTVV.

As to this clonotype: At one of its ends the junction is not consistent with the germline gene, which may arise from a read error. The chain is built from TRBV5-6 and TRBJ1-2; the D is unclear. Germline assignment: CDR1 SGHDT and CDR2 YYEEEE. The CDR3 sequence is 16 residues long. The DNA of the CDR3 is TGTGCCAGCAACTTGAAAGGAAAGGGTCCTCGCTATGGCTACGCCTTC. Translating gives CASNLKGKGPRYGYAF. The variable domain in full, completed from reference TRBV5-6 and TRBJ1-2, reads DAGVTQSPTHLIKTRGQQVTLRCSPKSGHDTVSWYQQALGQGPQFIFQYYEEEERQRGNFPDRFSGHQFPNYSSELNVNALLLGDSALYLCASNLKGKGPRYGYAFGSGTRLTVV.

V is TRBV20-1 and J is TRBJ2-7, with D perhaps TRBD1 (6 bases). The V end lost 6 bases, the J end lost 1 base, and 13 bases lay between the germline ends. Germline CDR1 reads DFQATT; CDR2 reads SNEGSKA (reference sequence). CDR3 size: 13 residues. The chain's CDR3 is CSARPGQSYEQYF. DNA of the CDR3: TGCAGTGCCCGTCCGGGACAATCCTACGAGCAGTACTTC.

A remark on this clonotype: The final CDR3 position lacks the conserved phenylalanine or tryptophan, pointing to a likely read error. The chain's CDR3 is CNAPRTGTTLNTQYL. The CDR3 DNA is TGCAATGCCCCACGGACAGGGACGACCCTTAATACGCAGTATCTT. The V and J genes are TRBV20-1 and TRBJ2-3, with 8 bases aligning to TRBD1. The CDR3 contains 15 residues. Germline CDR1 is DFQATT and CDR2 is SNEGSKA (reference sequence).

The chain couples TRBV11-2 to TRBJ2-7, with 8 bases fitting TRBD2. The germline V gene encodes CDR1 SGHAT and CDR2 FQNNGV. This CDR3 is 17 amino acids long. The V gene end was trimmed by 0 bases and the J gene end by 6 bases; junction bases not matched to a gene: 13. The DNA for the CDR3 is TGTGCCAGCAGCTTAGATTCGGAAGTAGGGACTAGAGGCGAGCAGTACTTC. Protein: CASSLDSEVGTRGEQYF.

Details on this clonotype: The CDR3 end shows no conserved phenylalanine or tryptophan, and so a read error is likely. This chain joins TRBV11-3 and TRBJ2-2; D may be TRBD1 or TRBD2 (6 bases each). Germline CDR1 reads SGHNT; CDR2 reads YENEEA. The CDR3 spans 15 residues. CDR3 bases: TGTGCCTGCAGCCTAGGGGGGACGAACACCGGGGAGCTGTTTTAT. Amino acid sequence: CACSLGGTNTGELFY.

J is TRBJ2-5 and V is TRBV5-6, with D perhaps matching TRBD2 (5 bases). This CDR3 is 13 amino acids long. From germline, CDR1 is SGHDT and CDR2 YYEEEE. CDR3 bases: TGTGTTAGCAGCTTGGAGGAAGAAGAGACCCAGTACTTC. This sequence encodes CVSSLEEEETQYF. Together with reference TRBV5-6 and TRBJ2-5, the CDR3 gives the full variable domain: DAGVTQSPTHLIKTRGQQVTLRCSPKSGHDTVSWYQQALGQGPQFIFQYYEEEERQRGNFPDRFSGHQFPNYSSELNVNALLLGDSALYLCVSSLEEEETQYFGPGTRLLVL.

The CDR3 region is CASSFATGGFNEQFF. CDR3 bases: TGTGCCAGCAGCTTCGCTACAGGGGGTTTCAATGAGCAGTTCTTC. The chain is built from TRBV5-4 and TRBJ2-1; 8 nucleotides agree with TRBD1. The germline V gene has CDR1 SGHNT and CDR2 YYREEE (reference sequence). V shed 2 bases and J 6 bases; nucleotides not matched to a gene: 7. The CDR3 totals 15 residues. Drawing the rest from reference TRBV5-4 and TRBJ2-1, the complete variable domain is ETGVTQSPTHLIKTRGQQVTLRCSSQSGHNTVSWYQQALGQGPQFIFQYYREEENGRGNFPPRFSGLQFPNYSSELNVNALELDDSALYLCASSFATGGFNEQFFGPGTRLTVL.

Worth noting for this clonotype: A much larger clone is a single base away; this may be a read error. The chain employs TRBV2 and TRBJ1-2; D may be TRBD1 (5 bases). V shed 7 bases and J shed 4 bases, with 16 bases lying between them. This CDR3 spans 14 amino acids. The V gene's germline CDR1 is SNHLY and CDR2 FYNNEI. The CDR3 protein is CASIPGLGIYGYTF. The CDR3 DNA follows: TGTGCCAGCATTCCGGGACTGGGCATCTATGGCTACACCTTC.

For this clonotype: At one end the junction does not follow the germline gene, possibly because of a read error. The V and J genes are TRBV29-1 and TRBJ2-1, with D tentatively TRBD1 (7 bases). This CDR3 region has 14 residues. Per germline, CDR1 SQVTM and CDR2 ANQGSEA. This CDR3 is CGVGGQQGGNKQFF. CDR3 nucleotide sequence: TGCGGCGTTGGGGGGCAGCAGGGGGGCAATAAGCAGTTCTTC.

By proportion, this clonotype is medium-sized (0.01 to 0.1%). The chain carries TRBV20-1 and TRBJ1-2, with a weak D call TRBD1 (5 bases). Germline V lookup: CDR1 DFQATT, CDR2 SNEGSKA (reference sequence). The CDR3 is 14 amino acids. V shed 0 bases and J shed 4 bases, with 12 bases lying between them. This chain's CDR3 is CSARDPGPIYGYTF. DNA for the CDR3: TGCAGTGCTAGAGATCCAGGGCCCATCTATGGCTACACCTTC.

J is TRBJ2-3 and V is TRBV12-3 or TRBV12-4; 7 bases agree with TRBD1. Losses at the gene ends were 5 bases for V and 2 bases for J; bases not matched to a gene: 7. The CDR3 length is 15 residues. CDR3 loop: CASSQHDRATDTQYF. The DNA of the CDR3 is TGTGCCAGCAGTCAACACGACAGGGCCACAGATACGCAGTATTTT.

There are many counts of this clonotype. A junction end diverges from the germline sequence, so it may reflect a read error. The chain joins TRBV10-3 to TRBJ2-3; D uncertain. The CDR3 runs 13 residues. Germline V gene sequence: CDR1 ENHRY, CDR2 SYGVKD. The DNA for the CDR3 is TGTGTCATCGGTGAGTCGTATGCAGATACGCAGTATTTT. Translation: CVIGESYADTQYF.

Concerning this clonotype: This likely comes from a read error, as the CDR3 has no conserved phenylalanine or tryptophan at its end. It is unclear where the CDR3 begins or ends on the DNA, so no DNA is shown, and the CDR3 is as TCRdb lists it. The CDR3 loop is CASSLYKREWDREQLL. The rearrangement uses TRBV11-2 and TRBJ2-1; the table's D call TRBD2 went unverified against the DNA. Germline CDR1 and CDR2: SGHAT and FQNNGV. The CDR3 length is 16 residues, termini included.

Comment on this clonotype: This CDR3 fails to terminate in the conserved phenylalanine or tryptophan, so it likely reflects a read error. The V gene is TRBV11-2, the J gene TRBJ2-1; 11 bases align to TRBD2. CDR3 length equals 18 residues. With V trimmed by 5 bases and J by 12 bases, 21 bases remained unmatched. Looked up from germline, CDR1 is SGHAT and CDR2 is FQNNGV. CDR3 sequence (DNA): TGTGCCAGCAGCGGCGACAGGGGGACTAGCGGAACCTACCATGTGCAGTTCCTC. Encoded protein: CASSGDRGTSGTYHVQFL.

This clonotype was observed a handful of times. V usage is TRBV11-2 and J usage is TRBJ2-5; 12 nucleotides agree with TRBD2. The CDR3 sequence is 17 residues long. Germline V gene sequence: CDR1 SGHAT, CDR2 FQNNGV. V trimming: 5 bases; J trimming: 4 bases; junction bases outside the gene matches: 11. CDR3 nucleotide sequence: TGTGCCAGCAGCAATACCGGGACTAGCGGGCCGAGAGAGACCCAGTACTTC. Protein: CASSNTGTSGPRETQYF.

The rearrangement joins TRBV6-1 to TRBJ2-3, with 9 bases lining up with TRBD1. The CDR3 totals 16 residues. V gave up 7 bases and J gave up 3 bases; unmatched junction bases: 11. Germline CDR1 reads MNHNS; CDR2 reads SASEGT. Written as DNA, the CDR3 is TGTGCCAGCACTCAGGACAGGGGACGTGGGACAGATACGCAGTATTTT. It is translated as CASTQDRGRGTDTQYF.

The gene calls are TRBV11-2 and TRBJ2-1; TRBD1 might be the D (5 bases). The CDR3 contains 16 residues. In germline, CDR1 is SGHAT, CDR2 FQNNGV. The V end was cut by 0 bases, the J end by 4 bases, with 13 bases between. This chain's CDR3 is CASSLETARRYNEQFF. CDR3 nucleotide sequence: TGTGCCAGCAGCTTAGAGACAGCCCGGAGATACAATGAGCAGTTCTTC.

The rearrangement joins TRBV5-5 to TRBJ1-1; D remains unclear. The V gene's germline CDR1 is SGHKS and CDR2 YYEKEE (reference sequence). V was shortened by 10 bases and J by 8 bases, with 24 bases between the two germline ends. The CDR3 consists of 14 residues. The CDR3 DNA follows: TGTGCCCACAGCCGCACTTACATGATCAGCGAAGCTTTCTTT. This codes for CAHSRTYMISEAFF.

The rearrangement uses TRBV11-1 and TRBJ2-7, with D tentatively TRBD2 (5 bases). Germline V gene lookup returns CDR1 SGHAT and CDR2 FQDESV (reference sequence). Between the trimmed V and J ends, which lost 5 bases and 6 bases, there was a span of 11 bases. CDR3 length: 12 amino acids. CDR3 region: CASSPTGFEQYF. In nucleotides, the CDR3 is TGTGCCAGCAGCCCAACGGGATTCGAGCAGTACTTC.

This sequence joins TRBV29-1 and TRBJ2-5; the D gene is possibly TRBD2 (6 bases). Trimming took 7 bases from V and 2 from J, leaving 17 bases between them. The germline gives CDR1 SQVTM, CDR2 ANQGSEA. The CDR3 contains 14 residues. The CDR3 nucleotides read TGCAGCGCTGGAGGGGTGGCCCCGCAAGAGACCCAGTACTTC. Translated: CSAGGVAPQETQYF. The full variable domain, in which reference TRBV29-1 and TRBJ2-5 provide the parts outside the CDR3, is SAVISQKPSRDICQRGTSLTIQCQVDSQVTMMFWYRQQPGQSLTLIATANQGSEATYESGFVIDKFPISRPNLTFSTLTVSNMSPEDSSIYLCSAGGVAPQETQYFGPGTRLLVL.

In regard to this clonotype: One junction end disagrees with the germline gene, perhaps due to a read error. The chain joins TRBV6-1 to TRBJ2-7; D unclear. CDR1 is MNHNS and CDR2 is SASEGT in the germline V gene. This CDR3 region has 12 residues. CDR3 sequence: CTSKQITYEQYF. CDR3 nucleotides: TGTACCAGCAAACAAATAACCTACGAACAGTACTTC.

The chain links TRBV11-2 to TRBJ2-1; tentatively, D is TRBD2 (6 bases). The V and J ends lost 3 bases and 6 bases respectively, with 12 bases between them. The CDR3 length is 14 residues. The germline V gene encodes CDR1 SGHAT and CDR2 FQNNGV. CDR3 sequence reads: CASSLGGTSNEQFF. The CDR3, as DNA: TGTGCCAGCAGCTTGGGCGGGACCTCCAATGAGCAGTTCTTC.

Comments on this clonotype: No conserved phenylalanine or tryptophan ends this CDR3, so it is likely a read error. The DNA is omitted, as the CDR3 cannot be located on it reliably, and the CDR3 follows TCRdb's listing. This chain connects TRBV11-2 to TRBJ2-2; TRBD1 reflects the table's D call only, with no check against the DNA. The CDR3 extends over 17 residues, inclusive of both ends. The germline V gene encodes CDR1 SGHAT and CDR2 FQNNGV. This CDR3 is CASSSRVQGQNTGELLS.